A single sample is the source of the 31 T cell receptor beta chains below, sequenced in a study of T cells in Graves' hyperthyroidism and ophthalmopathy. From RNA transcripts, TCR beta CDR3 regions were amplified. Initially, a first-round RT-PCR of the TCR CDR3 employed the HTBI primer set. TCRdb passed the multiplex PCR reads through MiXCR, listing each CDR3 protein once. Of over 700,000 distinct CDR3 sequences in the sample, just over 35% were seen once. The specimen sequenced was blood. These receptors came from a woman aged 40 to 50 with Graves' hyperthyroidism.

The V and J genes are TRBV29-1 and TRBJ1-1; D is possibly TRBD1 (6 bases). Germline-derived CDR1 and CDR2 are SQVTM and ANQGSEA. The CDR3 is made up of 12 amino acids. The V end lost 3 bases, the J end lost 1 base, and 6 bases lay between the germline ends. The CDR3 DNA follows: TGCAGCGTTGAGACAGGGAACACTGAAGCTTTCTTT. Translation: CSVETGNTEAFF.

This clonotype was recorded at least ten times. An end of the junction does not agree with germline; a read error may underlie this. This chain uses TRBV2 with TRBJ2-7, with D maybe TRBD2 (5 bases). This CDR3 is 12 amino acids long. Germline V gene sequence: CDR1 SNHLY, CDR2 FYNNEI. The CDR3 DNA follows: TGTGCCAGCAGACGCGGGTCCTCCGAGCAGTACTTC. Encoded protein: CASRRGSSEQYF.

This clonotype was found many times. The J gene is TRBJ2-7, the V gene TRBV20-1, with TRBD2 matching 13 bases. Looked up from germline, CDR1 is DFQATT and CDR2 is SNEGSKA (reference sequence). This CDR3 has 14 residues. Trimming cost V 2 bases and J 4 bases; bases outside gene matches: 2. As DNA, the CDR3 is TGCAGTGCTAGAAGGACTAGCGGGGGATACGAGCAGTACTTC. This translates into CSARRTSGGYEQYF.

The V call is TRBV7-2, the J call TRBJ1-2, with 8 bases aligning to TRBD1. J lost 5 bases, V lost 5 bases, and 13 bases had no gene match. Looked up from germline, CDR1 is SGHTA and CDR2 is FQGNSA. CDR3 length equals 16 residues. The CDR3 DNA reads TGTGCCAGCAGCCAAGGTCGGGGGACAGGAAGGTATGGCTACACCTTC. Protein sequence: CASSQGRGTGRYGYTF.

This clonotype was detected many times. V gene TRBV24-1 combines with J gene TRBJ2-2, with D tentatively TRBD2 (5 bases). The germline V and J ends were trimmed by 0 bases and 6 bases, with 16 bases remaining between them. The CDR3 runs 17 residues. Germline assignment: CDR1 KGHDR and CDR2 SFDVKD. This CDR3 is CATSDLRGEGRAGELFF. The CDR3 DNA follows: TGTGCCACCAGTGATTTGCGGGGTGAAGGCCGGGCCGGGGAGCTGTTTTTT.

J is TRBJ1-1 and V is TRBV7-2, with a weak D call TRBD1 (5 bases). V lost 4 bases, J lost 0 bases, and 12 bases lay in between. The CDR3 consists of 15 residues. CDR1 SGHTA and CDR2 FQGNSA come from the germline V gene. CDR3 in amino acids: CASSYSGPMNTEAFF. The CDR3 nucleotides read TGTGCCAGCAGCTATTCAGGGCCGATGAACACTGAAGCTTTCTTT.

This clonotype appeared many times. The chain carries TRBV7-2 and TRBJ1-2, with 9 nucleotides matching TRBD1. Trimming cost V 8 bases and J 7 bases; bases outside gene matches: 5. The germline CDR1 and CDR2 sequences are SGHTA and FQGNSA. The CDR3 length is 12 residues. This CDR3 reads CASGGDRAGYTF. In DNA form, the CDR3 reads TGTGCCAGCGGGGGGGACAGGGCTGGCTACACCTTC.

This clonotype occurred a few times. The chain links TRBV7-8 to TRBJ2-5; TRBD1 might be the D (5 bases). The CDR3 extends over 14 amino acids. Trimming took off 5 bases at V and 2 bases at J, with 12 bases between the two ends. Germline-derived CDR1 and CDR2 are SGHVS and FQNEAQ. The DNA of the CDR3 is TGTGCCAGCAGCCGCCTGACAGCTCAAGAGACCCAGTACTTC. Protein sequence: CASSRLTAQETQYF.

The V and J genes are TRBV4-3 and TRBJ1-1, with unresolved D. V lost 4 bases and J lost 4, with 13 bases in between. Germline V gene lookup returns CDR1 LGHNA and CDR2 YSLEER. The CDR3 contains 14 residues. The CDR3 is CASSPPRAGTEAFF. DNA of the CDR3: TGCGCCAGCAGCCCTCCCCGGGCGGGCACTGAAGCTTTCTTT.

The genes are TRBV5-1 and TRBJ1-5, with D maybe TRBD1 (5 bases). CDR1 SGHRS and CDR2 YFSETQ come from the germline V gene. V dropped 4 bases and J dropped 5 bases, with 7 bases sitting between them. The CDR3 is made up of 12 amino acids. CDR3 loop: CASSEQDQPQHF. CDR3 in DNA: TGCGCCAGCAGCGAACAGGATCAGCCCCAGCATTTT.

V is TRBV20-1 and J is TRBJ2-2; 12 bases line up with TRBD2. Looked up from germline, CDR1 is DFQATT and CDR2 is SNEGSKA (reference sequence). The CDR3 runs to 15 residues. The J segment lost 5 bases and the V segment lost 7 bases, leaving 8 bases of the junction unmatched. The CDR3 reads CSVPTSGSLTGELFF. The CDR3 bases are TGCAGTGTCCCGACTAGCGGGAGTCTTACCGGGGAGCTGTTTTTT.

This clonotype was seen a few times. The DNA for the CDR3 is TGTGCCAGCAGCACCCGGTGGGAAAGTATCGCCCCCGACGGAGCCGAGCAGTACTTC. It yields the protein CASSTRWESIAPDGAEQYF. This sequence joins TRBV7-9 and TRBJ2-7, with D uncertain. CDR1 and CDR2 from the germline V gene are SEHNR and FQNEAQ (reference sequence). The CDR3 has 19 residues. V lost 5 bases, J lost 6 bases, and 32 bases lay in between.

This clonotype occurred a few times. The rearrangement links TRBV3-1 to TRBJ1-5; D not resolved. V lost 3 bases and J 6 bases, leaving 12 bases between the germline ends. Germline lookup yields CDR1 LGHDT and CDR2 YNNKEL (reference sequence). The CDR3 totals 14 residues. As DNA, the CDR3 is TGTGCCAGCAGCCAGGATTTGGGAGGTCAGCCCCAGCATTTT. This gives the protein CASSQDLGGQPQHF.

There are many counts of this clonotype. This sequence joins TRBV7-8 and TRBJ2-7; 8 bases align to TRBD2. The V segment lost 4 bases and the J segment 4 bases; nucleotides outside the gene matches: 9. This CDR3 spans 15 amino acids. The germline gives CDR1 SGHVS, CDR2 FQNEAQ. CDR3 in DNA: TGTGCCAGCAGCTCCCGACTAGCGAAAGAGTACGAGCAGTACTTC. Translating it yields CASSSRLAKEYEQYF.

This clonotype was found many times. The rearrangement links TRBV7-9 to TRBJ1-1, with D possibly TRBD1 on 5 matching bases. V gave up 6 bases and J gave up 6 bases, with 14 bases separating them. The CDR3 is made up of 13 amino acids. CDR1 is SEHNR, CDR2 FQNEAQ, per germline (reference sequence). The CDR3 loop reads CASRLSWDPEAFF. Here the CDR3 DNA reads TGTGCCAGCAGATTAAGCTGGGACCCTGAAGCTTTCTTT.

The sample holds many counts of this clonotype. The genes are TRBV2 and TRBJ1-5; D is perhaps TRBD1 (5 bases). CDR1 and CDR2 from the germline V gene are SNHLY and FYNNEI. The CDR3 is 16 amino acids. Trimming took off 6 bases at V and 0 bases at J, with 15 bases between the two ends. The CDR3 coding sequence is TGTGCCAGCAGGGGGGACCGAGGCAATAGCAATCAGCCCCAGCATTTT. It encodes CASRGDRGNSNQPQHF. Drawing the rest from reference TRBV2 and TRBJ1-5, the complete variable domain is EPEVTQTPSHQVTQMGQEVILRCVPISNHLYFYWYRQILGQKVEFLVSFYNNEISEKSEIFDDQFSVERPDGSNFTLKIRSTKLEDSAMYFCASRGDRGNSNQPQHFGDGTRLSIL.

This clonotype was seen a few times. This chain links TRBV6-1 with TRBJ1-3; 10 bases line up with TRBD1. V was pared by 6 bases and J by 3 bases, with 8 bases of the junction left unmatched. This CDR3 is built from 16 residues. Germline CDR1 is MNHNS and CDR2 is SASEGT. The CDR3 here is CASSPGQGIGGNTIYF. CDR3 sequence (DNA): TGTGCCAGCAGCCCGGGACAGGGGATAGGTGGAAACACCATATATTTT.

This clonotype was seen at least ten times. The chain couples TRBV25-1 to TRBJ1-2, with 10 positions matching TRBD1. There are 13 residues in the CDR3. Germline V lookup: CDR1 MGHDK, CDR2 SYGVNS. Germline trimming cut 10 bases from V and 9 bases from J; bases unmatched to any gene: 11. The CDR3 spells CATRDRGYGSYTF. The CDR3 DNA reads as TGTGCCACCCGGGACAGGGGTTACGGAAGCTACACCTTC.

The CDR3 here is CASSVEGGGAEAFF. The DNA for the CDR3 is TGTGCCAGCAGCGTAGAAGGTGGGGGGGCTGAAGCTTTCTTT. The gene calls are TRBV9 and TRBJ1-1, with D possibly matching TRBD1 (5 bases). CDR3 length: 14 amino acids. Germline V CDR1 and CDR2: SGDLS, YYNGEE. V was clipped by 0 bases and J by 6 bases, with 12 bases between them.

This clonotype was picked up many times. The J gene is TRBJ2-5, the V gene TRBV4-1; 9 nucleotides match TRBD1. CDR3 length: 14 amino acids. The J segment lost 3 bases and the V segment lost 5 bases, leaving 4 bases of the junction unmatched. CDR1 is MGHRA and CDR2 is YSYEKL in the germline V gene. The CDR3 loop is CASSEWTGEETQYF. CDR3 DNA sequence: TGCGCCAGCAGCGAATGGACAGGGGAAGAGACCCAGTACTTC.

The gene calls are TRBV6-5 and TRBJ1-1; D not resolved. The germline V gene encodes CDR1 MNHEY and CDR2 SVGAGI. Trimming shortened V by 6 bases and J by 4 bases, and 15 bases separated the two germline ends. This CDR3 contains 14 residues. The CDR3 DNA reads as TGTGCCAGCAGCCCCCAGAGGCTTTGCACTGAAGCTTTCTTT. Translation gives CASSPQRLCTEAFF.

J is TRBJ2-5 and V is TRBV18; 7 positions agree with TRBD1. The CDR3 totals 14 residues. Trimming cost V 8 bases and J 2 bases; bases outside gene matches: 8. CDR1 is KGHSH, CDR2 LQKENI, per germline. In DNA, the CDR3 is TGTGCCAGCGTGTCGGGGACAGCACAAGAGACCCAGTACTTC. It specifies CASVSGTAQETQYF.

This clonotype occurred a few times. V and J are TRBV9 and TRBJ1-2; 10 nucleotides align to TRBD1. This CDR3 is built from 17 residues. The trim removed 0 bases at V and 6 bases at J, leaving 11 bases unmatched. CDR1 and CDR2 from the germline V gene are SGDLS and YYNGEE. The CDR3 nucleotides are TGTGCCAGCAGCGTAGGGCCCGGGACAGGGGACCTCGATGGCTACACCTTC. Protein: CASSVGPGTGDLDGYTF.

This clonotype showed up many times. The chain is built from TRBV10-3 and TRBJ1-2, with D uncertain. The CDR3 runs 14 residues. Germline V CDR1 and CDR2: ENHRY, SYGVKD. Deletions cut 5 bases from V and 5 bases from J, with 15 bases between. CDR3 coding DNA: TGTGCCATCAGTACAGAGGCGGCCCGATATGGCTACACCTTC. Translated: CAISTEAARYGYTF.

This clonotype was observed many times. The J gene is TRBJ1-1, the V gene TRBV10-3; maybe TRBD1 (5 bases). V lost 0 bases and J lost 0, with 14 bases in between. This CDR3 comprises 17 residues. Germline CDR1 reads ENHRY; CDR2 reads SYGVKD. CDR3 in DNA: TGTGCCATCAGTGAGTCTCAGGCGAAGGGGATGAACACTGAAGCTTTCTTT. Protein sequence: CAISESQAKGMNTEAFF.

As for this clonotype: This sequence may be a read error, since a much larger clone differs from it by one base. The chain has TRBV7-9 and TRBJ1-6, with 11 bases that match TRBD1. With 3 bases clipped from V and 9 bases from J, the junction kept 4 bases outside the gene matches. The CDR3 spans 15 residues. Germline V gene data show CDR1 as SEHNR and CDR2 as FQNEAQ (reference sequence). CDR3 sequence (DNA): TGTGCCAGCAGCTTCCCCGGGACAGGGGGTTCACCCCTCCACTTT. This codes for CASSFPGTGGSPLHF.

This clonotype was seen only a few times. The CDR3 DNA reads as TGTGCCAGCAGCCACAGAACCGGGGCCAACGTCCTGACTTTC. Translation: CASSHRTGANVLTF. V usage is TRBV12-3 or TRBV12-4 and J usage is TRBJ2-6; D gene ambiguous. The CDR3 contains 14 residues. V was trimmed by 6 bases and J by 4 bases, leaving 10 bases between them.

A remark on this clonotype: A much larger clone lies a single base off, so this may be a read error. V usage is TRBV10-3 and J usage is TRBJ2-7; D is undetermined. Germline CDR1 is ENHRY and CDR2 is SYGVKD. This CDR3 comprises 11 residues. Trimming shortened V by 7 bases and J by 3 bases, and 7 bases separated the two germline ends. CDR3 nucleotide sequence: TGTGCCATCAACGTAGACTACGAGCAGTACTTC. Its translation is CAINVDYEQYF.

This clonotype occurred a few times. The V and J genes are TRBV19 and TRBJ1-5; D might be TRBD1 (6 bases). The V end lost 7 bases, the J end lost 4 bases, and 14 bases lay between the germline ends. The CDR3 has 14 residues. The germline gives CDR1 LNHDA, CDR2 SQIVND (reference sequence). The CDR3 spells CASTVDRVNQPQHF. Written as DNA, the CDR3 is TGTGCCAGTACCGTGGACAGAGTGAATCAGCCCCAGCATTTT. The full variable domain, with the rest looked up from reference TRBV19 and TRBJ1-5, is DGGITQSPKYLFRKEGQNVTLSCEQNLNHDAMYWYRQDPGQGLRLIYYSQIVNDFQKGDIAEGYSVSREKKESFPLTVTSAQKNPTAFYLCASTVDRVNQPQHFGDGTRLSIL.

There are many counts of this clonotype. This sequence joins TRBV12-3 or TRBV12-4 and TRBJ2-7, with 7 bases identical to TRBD1. V lost 9 bases and J lost 3; bases outside the gene matches: 8. The CDR3 loop spans 13 amino acids. This CDR3 reads CASQMGQFYEQYF. CDR3 bases: TGTGCCAGTCAGATGGGACAGTTCTACGAGCAGTACTTC.

This clonotype was seen only a few times. J is TRBJ1-2 and V is TRBV7-8; D not certain. V dropped 5 bases and J dropped 7 bases, with 17 bases sitting between them. The CDR3 has 14 amino acids. The germline V gene encodes CDR1 SGHVS and CDR2 FQNEAQ. The CDR3 spells CASSPDRNSGGYTF. The CDR3, as DNA: TGTGCCAGCAGCCCTGACCGAAATTCGGGTGGCTACACCTTC.